These 7 T cell receptor beta chains were all obtained from the same sample, sequenced in a study of blood T cell repertoires in COVID-19. Sequencing used immunoSEQ multiplex PCR; TCRdb keeps in-frame clones, though not all of them. The data contain approximately 52,000 clones, roughly 89% of them singletons. Source material: peripheral blood. These receptor sequences come from a man in his sixties with active COVID-19.

The genes are TRBV5-4 and TRBJ2-1, with 11 bases that match TRBD1. V shed 5 bases and J 4 bases; nucleotides not matched to a gene: 8. Germline assignment: CDR1 SGHNT and CDR2 YYREEE (reference sequence). This CDR3 has 16 amino acids. CDR3 bases: TGTGCCAGCAGACAGGGATGGGACAGGGGGTACAATGAGCAGTTCTTC. As protein: CASRQGWDRGYNEQFF.

The chain is built from TRBV7-2 and TRBJ2-7, with 14 bases lining up with TRBD2. Trimming cost V 1 base and J 3 bases; bases outside gene matches: 2. The germline gives CDR1 SGHTA, CDR2 FQGNSA. This CDR3 contains 16 residues. CDR3 in amino acids: CASSLGLAGGSYEQYF. The CDR3 DNA reads as TGTGCCAGCAGCTTAGGACTAGCGGGGGGGAGCTACGAGCAGTACTTC.

CDR3 nucleotides: TGCGCCAGCAGCTTGGAGGCTAGCGGGCTGTACGAGCAGTACTTC. Translating it yields CASSLEASGLYEQYF. This chain connects TRBV5-1 to TRBJ2-7, with 8 bases matching TRBD2. With V trimmed by 0 bases and J by 4 bases, 6 bases remained unmatched. Per the germline V gene, CDR1 is SGHRS and CDR2 is YFSETQ. The CDR3 runs 15 residues.

V and J are TRBV3-1 (or the pseudogene TRBV3-2) and TRBJ2-5; tentatively, D is TRBD2 (6 bases). Trimming pared 2 bases from V and 1 base from J, leaving 14 bases between. Germline V gene lookup returns CDR1 LGHDT and CDR2 YNNKEL (reference sequence). The length of the CDR3 is 16 residues. The CDR3 DNA sequence: TGTGCCAGCAGCCAACCTAGCGTACCCCGCCAAGAGACCCAGTACTTC. Translated, it gives CASSQPSVPRQETQYF.

The rearrangement links TRBV5-1 to TRBJ2-7; TRBD1 agrees at 7 bases. J lost 2 bases, V lost 1 base, and 6 bases had no gene match. Looked up from germline, CDR1 is SGHRS and CDR2 is YFSETQ. The CDR3 has 15 amino acids. CDR3 coding DNA: TGCGCCAGCAGCTTGACAGGGGTTAACCCCTACGAGCAGTACTTC. Its translation is CASSLTGVNPYEQYF.

V and J are TRBV19 and TRBJ1-5, with 10 bases that match TRBD1. CDR1 is LNHDA, CDR2 SQIVND, per germline (reference sequence). Losses at the gene ends were 4 bases for V and 4 bases for J; bases not matched to a gene: 7. This CDR3 is built from 16 residues. The CDR3 DNA follows: TGTGCCAGTAGTACAGGGACAGGGGTCGGTAATCAGCCCCAGCATTTT. Translation: CASSTGTGVGNQPQHF.

V gene TRBV13 combines with J gene TRBJ2-1; 7 nucleotides line up with TRBD1. The CDR3 is made up of 13 amino acids. The V gene end was trimmed by 5 bases and the J gene end by 6 bases; junction bases not matched to a gene: 4. The germline V gene encodes CDR1 PRHDT and CDR2 FYEKMQ (reference sequence). In nucleotides, the CDR3 is TGTGCCAGCAGCCTACAGGGGCCCAATGAGCAGTTCTTC. Protein product: CASSLQGPNEQFF.